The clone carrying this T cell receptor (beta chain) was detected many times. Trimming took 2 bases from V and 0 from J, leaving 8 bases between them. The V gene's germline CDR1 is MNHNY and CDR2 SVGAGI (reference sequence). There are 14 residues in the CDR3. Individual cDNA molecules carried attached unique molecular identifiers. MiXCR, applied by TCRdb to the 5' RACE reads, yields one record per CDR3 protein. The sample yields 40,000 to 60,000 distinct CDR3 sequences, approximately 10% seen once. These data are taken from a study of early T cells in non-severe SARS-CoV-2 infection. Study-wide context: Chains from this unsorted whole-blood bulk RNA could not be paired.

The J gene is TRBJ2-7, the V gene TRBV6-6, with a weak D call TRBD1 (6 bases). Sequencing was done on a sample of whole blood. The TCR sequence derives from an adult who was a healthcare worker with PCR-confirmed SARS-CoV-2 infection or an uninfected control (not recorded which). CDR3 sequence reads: CASSYEGVSYEQYF. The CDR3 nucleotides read TGTGCCAGCAGTTACGAGGGGGTCTCCTACGAGCAGTACTTC.